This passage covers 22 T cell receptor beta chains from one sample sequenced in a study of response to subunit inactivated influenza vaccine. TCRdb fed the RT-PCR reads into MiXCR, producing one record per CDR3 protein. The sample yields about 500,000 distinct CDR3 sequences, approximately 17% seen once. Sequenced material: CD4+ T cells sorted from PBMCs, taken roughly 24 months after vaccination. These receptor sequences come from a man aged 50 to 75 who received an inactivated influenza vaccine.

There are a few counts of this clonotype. The chain's CDR3 is CATSDRTGRDEQFF. The CDR3 DNA follows: TGTGCCACCAGTGACCGGACAGGGCGCGATGAGCAGTTCTTC. V gene TRBV24-1 combines with J gene TRBJ2-1; 8 bases fit TRBD1. CDR1 and CDR2 (germline): KGHDR, SFDVKD. Trimming at V came to 4 bases and at J to 8 bases, leaving 6 bases not matched to a gene. The CDR3 is 14 residues long.

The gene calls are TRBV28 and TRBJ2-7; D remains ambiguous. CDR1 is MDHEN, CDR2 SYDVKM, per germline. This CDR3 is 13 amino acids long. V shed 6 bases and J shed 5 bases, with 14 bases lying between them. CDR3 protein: CASSTPQSNEQYF. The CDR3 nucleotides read TGTGCCAGCAGCACTCCACAGTCGAACGAGCAGTACTTC.

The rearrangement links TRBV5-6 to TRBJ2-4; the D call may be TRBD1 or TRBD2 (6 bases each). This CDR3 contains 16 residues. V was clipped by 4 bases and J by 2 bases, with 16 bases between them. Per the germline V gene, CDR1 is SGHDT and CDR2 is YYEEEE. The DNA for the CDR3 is TGTGCCAGCAGCCCCGAGGGGGGATCGACCAAAAACATTCAGTACTTC. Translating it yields CASSPEGGSTKNIQYF.

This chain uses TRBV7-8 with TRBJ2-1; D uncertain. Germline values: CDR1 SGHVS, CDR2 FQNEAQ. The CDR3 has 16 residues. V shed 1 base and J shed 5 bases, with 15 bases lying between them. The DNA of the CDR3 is TGTGCCAGCAGCTTAGAGGGCGGAGTTTCCCACAATGAGCAGTTCTTC. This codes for CASSLEGGVSHNEQFF.

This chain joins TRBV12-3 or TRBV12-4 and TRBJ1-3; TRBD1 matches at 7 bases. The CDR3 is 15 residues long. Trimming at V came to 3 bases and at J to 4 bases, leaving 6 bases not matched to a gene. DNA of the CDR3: TGTGCCAGCAGTTTGCGTCAGGGGGTGGGAAACACCATATATTTT. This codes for CASSLRQGVGNTIYF.

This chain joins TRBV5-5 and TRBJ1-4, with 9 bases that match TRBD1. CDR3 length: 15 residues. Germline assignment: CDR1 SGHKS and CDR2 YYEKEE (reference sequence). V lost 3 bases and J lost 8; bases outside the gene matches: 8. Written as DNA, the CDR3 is TGTGCCAGCAGCTCAGCACAGGGGGCACGGGAAAAACTGTTTTTT. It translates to CASSSAQGAREKLFF.

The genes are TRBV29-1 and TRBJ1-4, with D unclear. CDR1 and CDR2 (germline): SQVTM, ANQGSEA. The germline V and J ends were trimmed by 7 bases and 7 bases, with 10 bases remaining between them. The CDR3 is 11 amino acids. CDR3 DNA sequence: TGCAGCGCTGCCCGGGGTGAAAAACTGTTTTTT. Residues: CSAARGEKLFF.

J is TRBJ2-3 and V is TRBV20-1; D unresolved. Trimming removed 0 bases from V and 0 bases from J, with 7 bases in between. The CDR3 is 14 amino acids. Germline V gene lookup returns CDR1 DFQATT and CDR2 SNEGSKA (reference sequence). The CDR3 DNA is TGCAGTGCTAGAGATCACAGCAGCACAGATACGCAGTATTTT. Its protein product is CSARDHSSTDTQYF.

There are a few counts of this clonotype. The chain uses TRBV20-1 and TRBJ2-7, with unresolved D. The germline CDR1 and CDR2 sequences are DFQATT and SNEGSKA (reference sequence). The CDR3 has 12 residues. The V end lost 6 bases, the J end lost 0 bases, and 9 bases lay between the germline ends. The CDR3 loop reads CSARPASYEQYF. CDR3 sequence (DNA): TGCAGTGCGCGGCCTGCCTCCTACGAGCAGTACTTC.

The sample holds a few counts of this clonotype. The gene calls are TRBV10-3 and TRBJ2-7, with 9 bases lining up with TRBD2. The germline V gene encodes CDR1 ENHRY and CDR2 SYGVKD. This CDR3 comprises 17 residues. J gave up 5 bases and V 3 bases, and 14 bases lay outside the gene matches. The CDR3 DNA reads TGTGCCATCAGTGATTACCCTGGGCTAGCGGGATCGGACGAGCAGTACTTC. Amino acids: CAISDYPGLAGSDEQYF.

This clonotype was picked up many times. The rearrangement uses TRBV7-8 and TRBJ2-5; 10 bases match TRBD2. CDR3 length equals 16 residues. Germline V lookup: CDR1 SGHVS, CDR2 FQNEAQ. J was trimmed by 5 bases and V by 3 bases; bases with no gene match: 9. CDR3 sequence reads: CASSFTTSGNVETQYF. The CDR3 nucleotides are TGTGCCAGCAGCTTCACAACTAGCGGGAACGTCGAGACCCAGTACTTC.

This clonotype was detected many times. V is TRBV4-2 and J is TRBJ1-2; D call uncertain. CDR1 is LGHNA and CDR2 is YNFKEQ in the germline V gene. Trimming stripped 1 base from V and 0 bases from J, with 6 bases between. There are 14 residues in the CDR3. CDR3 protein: CASSQVAANYGYTF. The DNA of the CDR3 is TGTGCCAGCAGCCAAGTCGCGGCTAACTATGGCTACACCTTC.

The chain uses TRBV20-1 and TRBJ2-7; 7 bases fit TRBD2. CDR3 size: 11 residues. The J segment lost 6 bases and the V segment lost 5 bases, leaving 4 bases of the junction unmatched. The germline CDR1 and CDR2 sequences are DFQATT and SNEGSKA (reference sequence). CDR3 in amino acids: CSAGLAAEQYF. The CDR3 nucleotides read TGCAGTGCTGGCCTAGCGGCCGAGCAGTACTTC.

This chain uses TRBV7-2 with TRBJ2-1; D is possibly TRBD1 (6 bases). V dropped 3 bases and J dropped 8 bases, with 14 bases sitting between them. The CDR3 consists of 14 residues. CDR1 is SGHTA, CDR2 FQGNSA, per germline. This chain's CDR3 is CASSLQGLSDEQFF. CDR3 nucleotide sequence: TGTGCCAGCAGCTTGCAGGGGCTCTCGGATGAGCAGTTCTTC.

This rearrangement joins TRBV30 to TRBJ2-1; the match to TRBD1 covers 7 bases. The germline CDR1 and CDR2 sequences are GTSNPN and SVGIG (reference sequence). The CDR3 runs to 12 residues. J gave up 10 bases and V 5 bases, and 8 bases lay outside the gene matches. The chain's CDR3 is CAWGLGGREQFF. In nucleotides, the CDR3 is TGTGCCTGGGGGCTAGGGGGCAGGGAGCAGTTCTTC.

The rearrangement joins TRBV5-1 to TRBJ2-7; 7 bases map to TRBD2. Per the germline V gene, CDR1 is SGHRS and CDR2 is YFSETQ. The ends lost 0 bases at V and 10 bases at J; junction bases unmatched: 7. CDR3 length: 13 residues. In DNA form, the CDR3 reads TGCGCCAGCAGCTTGGCCGTAGGAGCGGGACAGTACTTC. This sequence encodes CASSLAVGAGQYF.

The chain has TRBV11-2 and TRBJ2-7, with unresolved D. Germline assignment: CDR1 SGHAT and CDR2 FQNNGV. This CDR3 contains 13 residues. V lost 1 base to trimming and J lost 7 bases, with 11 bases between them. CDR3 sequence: CASSLGLGREQYF. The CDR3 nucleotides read TGTGCCAGCAGCTTAGGCCTAGGCCGGGAGCAGTACTTC.

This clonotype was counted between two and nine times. CDR3: CASSLWDRGGNEQFF. As DNA, the CDR3 is TGTGCCAGCAGCTTGTGGGACAGGGGTGGCAATGAGCAGTTCTTC. This chain connects TRBV7-8 to TRBJ2-1; TRBD1 aligns across 10 bases. The CDR3 sequence is 15 residues long. The germline gives CDR1 SGHVS, CDR2 FQNEAQ. J gave up 6 bases and V 3 bases, and 5 bases lay outside the gene matches.

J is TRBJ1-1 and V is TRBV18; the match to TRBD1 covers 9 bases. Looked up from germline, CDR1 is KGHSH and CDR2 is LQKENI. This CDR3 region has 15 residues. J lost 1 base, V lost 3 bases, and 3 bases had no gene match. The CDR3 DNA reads TGTGCCAGCTCACCCGGACAGGGGCCGAACACTGAAGCTTTCTTT. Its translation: CASSPGQGPNTEAFF.

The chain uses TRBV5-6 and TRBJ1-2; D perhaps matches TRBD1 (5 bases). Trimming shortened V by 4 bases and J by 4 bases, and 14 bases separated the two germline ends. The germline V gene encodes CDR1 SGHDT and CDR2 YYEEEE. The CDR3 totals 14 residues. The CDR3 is CASSVGQAPYGYTF. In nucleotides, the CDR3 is TGTGCCAGCAGCGTGGGGCAGGCTCCCTATGGCTACACCTTC.

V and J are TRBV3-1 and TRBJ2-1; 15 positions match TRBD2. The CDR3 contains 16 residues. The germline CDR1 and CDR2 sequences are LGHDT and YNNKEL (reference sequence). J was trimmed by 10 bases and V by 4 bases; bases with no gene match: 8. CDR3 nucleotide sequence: TGTGCCAGCAGCCCATGGACTAGCGGGGGGGCAAGGGAGCAGTTCTTC. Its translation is CASSPWTSGGAREQFF.

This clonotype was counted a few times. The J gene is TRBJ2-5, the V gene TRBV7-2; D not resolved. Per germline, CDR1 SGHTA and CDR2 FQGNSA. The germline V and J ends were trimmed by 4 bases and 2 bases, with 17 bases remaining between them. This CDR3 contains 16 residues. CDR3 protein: CASSSYNGLGQETQYF. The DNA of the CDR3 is TGTGCCAGCAGCTCTTATAATGGGTTGGGACAAGAGACCCAGTACTTC.